The source of this T cell receptor beta chain is a study of blood T cells in healthy people across ages. For the second PCR, which ran for about 6 to 11 cycles, a sample-barcoded 5' primer and a J-beta primer mix were used. From the 5' RACE reads, TCRdb called clonotypes with MiXCR, one entry per CDR3 protein. Of around 1,700,000 distinct CDR3 sequences listed, approximately 28% are singletons. This clonotype has just one count. The germline gene is not matched at one end of the junction; a read error may be the cause. The CDR3 has 12 amino acids. Donors gave about 9.3 milliliters of peripheral blood apiece.

Source material: blood. The rearrangement joins TRBV12-3 or TRBV12-4 to TRBJ1-1; no clear D. The sequence was collected from a woman aged 30 to 39 in good health. The CDR3 sequence: CASSSHIYEASF. DNA of the CDR3: TGTGCCAGCAGTTCACATATCTATGAAGCTTCCTTT.